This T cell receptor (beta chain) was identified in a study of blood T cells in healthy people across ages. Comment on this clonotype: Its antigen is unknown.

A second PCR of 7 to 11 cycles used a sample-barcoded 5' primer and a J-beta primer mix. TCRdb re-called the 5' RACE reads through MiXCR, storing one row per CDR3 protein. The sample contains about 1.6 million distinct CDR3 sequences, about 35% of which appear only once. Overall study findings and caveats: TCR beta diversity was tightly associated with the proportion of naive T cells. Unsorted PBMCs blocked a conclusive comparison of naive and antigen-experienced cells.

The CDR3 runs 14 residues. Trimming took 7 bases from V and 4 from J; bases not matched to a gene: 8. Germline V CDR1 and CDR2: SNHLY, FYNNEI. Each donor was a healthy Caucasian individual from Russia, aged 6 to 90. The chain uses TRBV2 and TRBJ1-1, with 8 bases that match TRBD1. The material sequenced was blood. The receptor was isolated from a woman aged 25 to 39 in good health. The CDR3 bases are TGTGCCAGCACCCCTCAGGGGGCGGGCACTGAAGCTTTCTTT. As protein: CASTPQGAGTEAFF.